This T cell receptor beta chain was identified in a study of CD8+ T cells in alopecia areata. For about five of the biomarker-study patients, the CD4+ cells were further sorted so as to obtain CD25+CD127- cells. The study team obtained lesional scalp punch biopsies and peripheral blood from alopecia areata patients. This clone ranks as medium-sized. Its antigen is currently unknown. The germline V gene has CDR1 SEHNR and CDR2 FQNEAQ (reference sequence). This CDR3 spans 13 amino acids. V shed 8 bases and J shed 3 bases, with 12 bases lying between them. Sequencing used cDNA as its template, made by extracting RNA and reverse transcribing it. TCRdb keeps only in-frame clones here, not all; method: immunoSEQ multiplex PCR. The repertoire holds 37,000 or so clones, with roughly 53% as singletons. Findings of the study overall: Possibly because of HLA-related factors, TCR sharing was less clear across patients than in mice. Sequence data from scalp samples additionally include resident alphabeta T cells of normal skin.

The chain combines TRBV7-9 with TRBJ2-3; D uncertain. The sample taken for sequencing was CD4+ Tregs sorted from blood. This TCR was recovered from a human donor with alopecia areata. The CDR3 here is CASYGVGTDTQYF. In DNA, the CDR3 is TGTGCCAGCTACGGAGTCGGGACAGATACGCAGTATTTT.